This T cell receptor beta chain was identified during a study of cytomegalovirus exposure and HLA in healthy donors. 60 Vbeta and 13 Jbeta primers were used in PCR. Sequencing was performed with immunoSEQ multiplex PCR; in TCRdb, only in-frame clones are kept and a portion is missing. Of under 130,000 clones listed, roughly 80% are singletons. On this clone itself: The target antigen is unknown.

Regarding the study as a whole: The likely origin of a cluster of highly shared sequence variants was a sequencing artifact. Using the classifier, cytomegalovirus status was reportedly diagnosed with high specificity and sensitivity.

Germline CDR1 and CDR2: MNHNS and SASEGT. With 11 bases removed from V and 2 bases from J, the gap between germline ends came to 15 bases. This CDR3 spans 13 amino acids. Sequencing used PBMCs. This TCR was sampled from a female donor in good health and CMV-seropositive. The chain is built from TRBV6-1 and TRBJ2-5, with a weak D call TRBD1 (8 bases). CDR3 sequence: CAGRDRPQETQYF. The DNA for the CDR3 is TGTGCCGGGAGGGACAGGCCACAAGAGACCCAGTACTTC.